A single sample gave rise to the 11 T cell receptor beta chains below, sequenced in a study of T cell responses to AZD1222 COVID-19 vaccine. Generated by immunoSEQ multiplex PCR, the TCRdb table keeps only in-frame clones and is missing some. The sample has 200,000 or so clones; about 92% are singletons. The sample was peripheral blood, taken on day 0 of MenACWY control vaccination. The source of these receptors is an adult in good health.

The rearrangement joins TRBV24-1 to TRBJ1-1, with D possibly matching TRBD1 (6 bases). The V gene lost 9 bases and the J gene lost 7 bases, with 17 bases spanning the gap. CDR3 length: 13 residues. Germline V gene lookup returns CDR1 KGHDR and CDR2 SFDVKD. CDR3 sequence: CATPRQVYDEAFF. Written as DNA, the CDR3 is TGTGCCACCCCCCGACAGGTGTATGATGAAGCTTTCTTT.

The rearrangement uses TRBV7-9 and TRBJ2-1; D gene ambiguous. Between the trimmed V and J ends, which lost 5 bases and 8 bases, there was a span of 10 bases. Germline V lookup: CDR1 SEHNR, CDR2 FQNEAQ (reference sequence). The CDR3 sequence is 12 residues long. The CDR3 protein is CASSPLADEQFF. CDR3 DNA sequence: TGTGCCAGCAGCCCTTTGGCGGATGAGCAGTTCTTC.

The genes are TRBV10-3 and TRBJ1-2; D ambiguous. From germline, CDR1 is ENHRY and CDR2 SYGVKD. This CDR3 region has 13 residues. The ends were cut back, 7 bases at V and 1 base at J, with 10 bases in the middle. The CDR3 here is CAITEIDNYGYTF. For the CDR3, the DNA is TGTGCCATCACCGAGATCGATAACTATGGCTACACCTTC.

The chain carries TRBV6-6 and TRBJ1-5; D remains ambiguous. The CDR3 has 13 residues. CDR1 MNHNY and CDR2 SVGAGI come from the germline V gene (reference sequence). V lost 10 bases, J lost 2 bases, and 12 bases lay in between. CDR3 region: CAISDGGNQPQHF. The CDR3 nucleotides read TGTGCCATCTCGGACGGTGGCAATCAGCCCCAGCATTTT.

This chain joins TRBV3-1 (or the pseudogene TRBV3-2) and TRBJ1-1; TRBD1 might be the D (5 bases). V lost 4 bases to trimming and J lost 1 base, with 10 bases between them. Germline lookup yields CDR1 LGHDT and CDR2 YNNKEL (reference sequence). This CDR3 region has 14 residues. CDR3 coding DNA: TGTGCCAGCAGCCCGGGACGGACGAACACTGAAGCTTTCTTT. Amino acids: CASSPGRTNTEAFF.

This chain uses TRBV6-1 with TRBJ1-1; 7 positions match TRBD1. Trimming removed 0 bases from V and 11 bases from J; junction bases left unmatched: 3. The CDR3 is 12 residues long. Germline CDR1 reads MNHNS; CDR2 reads SASEGT. CDR3 coding DNA: TGTGCCAGCAGTGAAGCGACAGGGACGGCTTTCTTT. Its translation is CASSEATGTAFF.

The chain carries TRBV10-3 and TRBJ1-5; the match to TRBD1 covers 9 bases. The ends lost 5 bases at V and 3 bases at J; junction bases unmatched: 5. The CDR3 has 15 amino acids. Germline CDR1 and CDR2: ENHRY and SYGVKD. CDR3 in amino acids: CAISPGTGNNQPQHF. Here the CDR3 DNA reads TGTGCCATCAGTCCCGGGACAGGGAACAATCAGCCCCAGCATTTT.

The CDR3 DNA is TGTGCCAGCAGCGTCCGGCAGTTCGGTTCTGGAAACACCATATATTTT. It is translated as CASSVRQFGSGNTIYF. The genes are TRBV7-8 and TRBJ1-3; D not certain. V lost 5 bases to trimming and J lost 1 base, with 15 bases between them. The CDR3 has 16 residues. The germline CDR1 and CDR2 sequences are SGHVS and FQNEAQ.

The chain joins TRBV5-1 to TRBJ1-2, with 8 bases that match TRBD1. This CDR3 region has 16 residues. Trimming took 4 bases from V and 4 from J; bases not matched to a gene: 12. Germline V gives CDR1 SGHRS, CDR2 YFSETQ. The CDR3 protein is CASSRDRGGGPYGYTF. Here the CDR3 DNA reads TGCGCCAGCAGCCGAGACAGGGGCGGGGGGCCCTATGGCTACACCTTC.

This chain links TRBV27 with TRBJ1-2, with 10 bases matching TRBD1. From germline, CDR1 is MNHEY and CDR2 SMNVEV (reference sequence). CDR3 length: 13 residues. The V segment lost 7 bases and the J segment 4 bases; nucleotides outside the gene matches: 3. Here the CDR3 reads CASTTGGAYGYTF. CDR3 coding DNA: TGTGCCAGCACGACAGGGGGCGCCTATGGCTACACCTTC.

The chain couples TRBV5-1 to TRBJ2-1; 13 bases match TRBD2. V shed 4 bases and J 1 base; nucleotides not matched to a gene: 2. CDR1 is SGHRS, CDR2 YFSETQ, per germline. The CDR3 spans 16 residues. Here the CDR3 reads CASSETSGGSYNEQFF. The CDR3 DNA follows: TGCGCCAGCAGCGAGACTAGCGGGGGGTCCTACAATGAGCAGTTCTTC.